This T cell receptor (beta chain) was sequenced during a study of T cell responses to AZD1222 COVID-19 vaccine (dated by TCRdb to about 2021). Some background on the complete study: AZD1222 recipients with second doses at about 4 weeks or about 12 weeks were pooled, because spike-specific TCR depth and breadth did not differ between schedules. Enrollment into the trials was organized by age into subgroups of 18-55, 56-69 and 70-plus years, and those subgroups contained roughly 160, 29 and 62 TCR-sequenced participants, respectively. A total of 230 to 250 trial participants underwent TCR sequencing, of whom roughly 210 had received two doses of AZD1222 and some 25 had received two doses of the MenACWY control vaccine.

The CDR3 regions of human TCRbeta chains were analyzed by immunosequencing. The paper's data handling went like this. TCRs in the repertoires were compared against a reference library of SARS-CoV-2-specific TCRs that had been generated with the MIRA antigen-specificity platform. Breadth meant the fraction of unique TCRs that were SARS-CoV-2-associated, whereas depth meant the fraction of total T cells that were SARS-CoV-2-associated. Using the MIRA data, each spike-specific TCR was assigned both to the spike region to which the TCR was reactive and to a CD4 or CD8 class. Log10-transformed breadth and depth values were compared by one-way ANOVA with Sidak's multiple comparisons tests. What TCRdb holds here is the immuneACCESS table cut down to in-frame rearrangements. Part of the clones is not present; checked against another copy, under half of the missing clones reflect an unresolved V gene, and the others are unexplained. V and J calls and clone size are given by that table; D and trimming were obtained from the DNA. Counted in this sample were 95,000 to 150,000 clones; approximately 90% of them appeared once. In total, the top ten clones hold around 1.5% of the sample.

Overall study results and their limits: Conclusions about previously exposed vaccinees are limited, since just five to seven AZD1222 recipients were seropositive for SARS-CoV-2 at baseline. The 56-69-year group was small, and its depth increase did not reach significance, likely because of low power. Spike-specific TCR breadth and depth rose significantly after two AZD1222 doses compared with day 0 and with MenACWY recipients. No day 14 peak-response samples were available, so repertoires were characterized only after the peak T cell response. Participants were mostly white British, with more females than males. The authors suggested clonal diversity may have been underestimated. Reportedly, almost half of the unique spike-specific TCRs recognized epitopes lying outside the regions that are mutated in the B.1.351 and B.1.1.7 variants. The whole spike protein was spanned by vaccine-associated CD4 TCRs, and dominant responses were seen in regions 160-218 and 743-854.

What the time point label conveys for this sample: baseline before first vaccination. Vaccinee samples came from UK trials COV001 and COV002, including a single-blind randomized controlled phase 2/3 trial of AZD1222 (ChAdOx1 nCoV-19) in healthy adults. For TCRbeta chain sequencing, PBMC samples from trial participants were taken at day 0 and at day 28 after the second dose. Sequences LNHDA (CDR1) and SQIVND (CDR2) are obtained from the germline V gene (reference sequence). The CDR3 runs 15 residues from the cysteine to the phenylalanine. The kept DNA is CDR3 alone, 45 bases in frame from the first base. V is cut back by 1 base and J by 7 bases, with 1 base in the junction unmatched. Comments on this clone: The antigen this receptor binds is unknown. No base quality information exists; no much larger clone differs at one position.

The receptor's source is an adult in good health. The rearrangement joined TRBV19 to TRBJ2-1; TRBD2 lines up with 13 middle nucleotides. Sequenced material: peripheral blood, taken on day 0 of AZD1222 vaccination. The nucleotide sequence reads as follows: TGTGCCAGTAGTATAGTACTAGCGGGGGGGAATGAGCAGTTCTTC. Its translation is CASSIVLAGGNEQFF. The full variable domain, completed from the reference TRBV19 and TRBJ2-1 proteins outside the CDR3, reads DGGITQSPKYLFRKEGQNVTLSCEQNLNHDAMYWYRQDPGQGLRLIYYSQIVNDFQKGDIAEGYSVSREKKESFPLTVTSAQKNPTAFYLCASSIVLAGGNEQFFGPGTRLTVL.